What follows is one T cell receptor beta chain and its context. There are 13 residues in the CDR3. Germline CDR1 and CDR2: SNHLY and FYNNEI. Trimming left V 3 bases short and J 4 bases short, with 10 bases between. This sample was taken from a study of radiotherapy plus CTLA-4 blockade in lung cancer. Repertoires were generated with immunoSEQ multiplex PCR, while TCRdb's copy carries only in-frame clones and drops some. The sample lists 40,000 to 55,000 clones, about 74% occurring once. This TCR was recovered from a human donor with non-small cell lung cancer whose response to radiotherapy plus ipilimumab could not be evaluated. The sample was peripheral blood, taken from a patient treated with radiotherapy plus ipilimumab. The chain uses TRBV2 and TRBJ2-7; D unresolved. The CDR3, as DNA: TGTGCCAGCAGTGATATGGTCACATACGAGCAGTACTTC. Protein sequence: CASSDMVTYEQYF.